This TCR beta chain was recorded in a study of blood T cells in healthy people across ages. Through a sample-barcoded 5' primer and a J-beta primer mix, a second PCR was run for roughly 7 to 12 cycles. TCRdb processed the 5' RACE reads anew with MiXCR; each CDR3 protein has one entry. Of 800,000 to 900,000 distinct CDR3 sequences in the sample, around 68% were seen once. The sequence came from a man aged 25-45 years in good health. The source material was blood.

This CDR3 reads CSVEPQSYQETQYF. The CDR3 DNA sequence: TGCAGCGTTGAACCCCAATCGTACCAAGAGACCCAGTACTTC. This chain uses TRBV29-1 with TRBJ2-5; D is unclear. The CDR3 spans 14 residues. Trimming took off 2 bases at V and 0 bases at J, with 10 bases between the two ends. Germline-derived CDR1 and CDR2 are SQVTM and ANQGSEA.